Included here is one TCR beta chain sequence, with context. This clone is medium-sized (0.01 to 0.1%). There is no known antigen for this receptor. No qualities accompany the bases; no much larger clone lies one base away. This entry comes from a study of intratumoral heterogeneity in liver cancer. Regarding the complete study: Across the full approximately 15-patient cohort, most patients were male and a median age of about 61 years was recorded. A total of 65 to 80 multiregional samples from about 14 HCC patients, consisting of fewer than 55 tumoral and around 20 adjacent nontumoral regions, were included in the overall cohort. RNA-seq, DNA sequencing, TCR-seq and SNP array data from multiple regions of hepatocellular carcinoma specimens were combined in the study to investigate intratumor heterogeneity.

Germline trimming amounts to 3 bases on V and 0 bases on J, with 9 as the count of junction bases outside the gene matches. Based on the germline V gene (reference sequence), the CDR1 and CDR2 sequences are SGHNT and YYREEE. The CDR3, from cysteine to phenylalanine, totals 18 residues. The DNA shown is the 54-base CDR3, in frame from base 1. The H label marked samples taken from distinct, geographically separated regions of the hepatocellular carcinoma nodule. Every patient had early-stage hepatocellular carcinoma and went to surgical resection without receiving any prior therapy. The sampled areas showed no macroscopic signs of necrosis or hemorrhage. In a couple of patients, TCR sequencing (ImmunoSeq) was performed on multiple regions. Frozen resection tissue samples were collected at least 1 cm apart from each other. Genomic DNA was extracted from bulk tissue using the DNeasy blood and tissue kit.

Points the paper makes about the study in general: Overall T cell clonality did not differ significantly between tumor regions within either sequenced patient. Limitations acknowledged by the authors included a relatively low number of patients and under-sampled representation of tumor-infiltrating lymphocytes. In each sequenced patient, significantly more unique T-cell clonal expansions were found in tumor region a than in region b. According to the report, TCR sequencing confirmed the RNA-seq-based estimates of regional differences in tumor-infiltrating lymphocyte burden.

TCR beta chain CDR3 regions were sequenced from genomic DNA using the immunoSEQ assay. Rearranged VDJ segments were amplified with primers annealing to V and J segments. The study's processing was this. The ImmunoSeq Analyzer software was used to calculate clonality and richness metrics. Differentially abundant clones between regions were identified using Fisher's exact test plus a beta-binomial method for added stringency. Entries here come from immuneACCESS through TCRdb and include only in-frame sequences with V and J called. Some clones fail to appear in such tables; in the studies checked, an unresolved V gene covers under half of the shortfall, and the cause of the remainder is unknown. From that table come the V and J calls and clone size; the DNA was used to work out D and trimming. The table for this sample lists thousands of clones; around 60% of them were counted only once. About 15% of the sample is in the top ten clones.

The chain couples TRBV5-4 to TRBJ2-1; 10 bases in the junction line up with TRBD1. This sample comprised tumor tissue, obtained before any cancer treatment. The sequence was collected from a man in his 70s with hepatocellular carcinoma. The sequence in DNA is TGTGCCAGCAGCTCAGGACAGGGGGAGCGGAGCTCCTACAATGAGCAGTTCTTC. This is translated as CASSSGQGERSSYNEQFF.